The TCR beta chain described here comes from a study of blood T cell repertoires in COVID-19. In the study overall: From the United States, Italy and Spain came samples of acute and convalescent COVID-19.

Clones were sequenced by immunoSEQ multiplex PCR, and TCRdb holds only the in-frame ones, with some missing. The table records tens of thousands of clones, around 90% of them present only once. Per the germline V gene, CDR1 is SGHVS and CDR2 is FQNEAQ. With 0 bases removed from V and 4 bases from J, the gap between germline ends came to 9 bases. The CDR3 is 14 residues long. V is TRBV7-8 and J is TRBJ1-1; TRBD1 might be the D (5 bases). The sequenced material came from peripheral blood. The sequence came from a man aged 45-60 years with active COVID-19. The CDR3: CASSLALGLTEAFF. CDR3 nucleotides: TGTGCCAGCAGCTTAGCATTGGGACTCACTGAAGCTTTCTTT.